These 29 T cell receptor beta chains originate from one sample sequenced in a study of spatial heterogeneity in lung cancer. MiXCR was run by TCRdb on the 5' RACE reads, yielding one entry per CDR3 protein. The top ten hold less than 9% of the sample, which has more than 85,000 distinct CDR3 sequences, over 8.5% seen once. The time point is: sample taken at primary tumor resection. Unsorted whole RNA samples from tumor, nontumor lung or frozen PBMC were sequenced. The source was PBMCs, collected at surgery. These receptor sequences come from a male donor with early-stage non-small cell lung cancer.

This clonotype has a handful of counts. The germline gene is not matched at one end of the junction; a read error may be the cause. In DNA form, the CDR3 reads TGTGCCAGCAGTTTCGGAGGACCCCAGACAAGTGAATTT. It yields the protein CASSFGGPQTSEF. The chain carries TRBV12-3 or TRBV12-4 and TRBJ1-1; no clear D. This CDR3 contains 13 residues.

The chain uses TRBV9 and TRBJ2-1, with D tentatively TRBD1 (5 bases). CDR3 length: 15 amino acids. In germline, CDR1 is SGDLS, CDR2 YYNGEE. The V gene lost 3 bases and the J gene lost 0 bases, with 10 bases spanning the gap. The CDR3 here is CASSARQSSYNEQFF. CDR3 DNA: TGTGCCAGCAGCGCCCGACAGAGCTCCTACAATGAGCAGTTCTTC.

About this clonotype: It may be a read error: a sequence one base away is much more abundant. This chain connects TRBV5-1 to TRBJ1-4; D perhaps matches TRBD1 (6 bases). The CDR3 spans 14 residues. Germline loops: CDR1 SGHRS, CDR2 YFSETQ. Here the CDR3 reads CASTSGATNKKLFF. The DNA for the CDR3 is TGCGCCAGCACTTCAGGGGCAACTAATAAAAAACTGTTTTTT. Looking up the rest from reference TRBV5-1 and TRBJ1-4 gives the full variable domain: KAGVTQTPRYLIKTRGQQVTLSCSPISGHRSVSWYQQTPGQGLQFLFEYFSETQRNKGNFPGRFSGRQFSNSRSEMNVSTLELGDSALYLCASTSGATNKKLFFGSGTQLSVL.

This clonotype is classed as medium-sized (0.01 to 0.1%). The genes are TRBV6-6 and TRBJ1-5; D is ambiguous. Trimming left V 8 bases short and J 3 bases short, with 2 bases between. CDR3 length: 10 residues. The germline gives CDR1 MNHNY, CDR2 SVGAGI (reference sequence). The CDR3 protein is CASHNQPQHF. The CDR3, as DNA: TGTGCCAGCCACAATCAGCCCCAGCATTTT.

The J gene is TRBJ2-3, the V gene TRBV7-2; D not resolved. Looked up from germline, CDR1 is SGHTA and CDR2 is FQGNSA. Trimming shortened V by 1 base and J by 5 bases, and 16 bases separated the two germline ends. This CDR3 comprises 16 residues. CDR3 sequence (DNA): TGTGCCAGCAGCTTAGGTGAGAAGTTTGGTGTAGATACGCAGTATTTT. It specifies CASSLGEKFGVDTQYF.

J is TRBJ2-5 and V is TRBV29-1; 7 nucleotides line up with TRBD2. Unmatched junction bases numbered 11, after V lost 7 bases and J lost 6 bases. The V gene's germline CDR1 is SQVTM and CDR2 ANQGSEA. This CDR3 has 13 residues. The CDR3 DNA is TGCAGCGGACAATTTAGCGGGCGGAAGACCCAGTACTTC. This codes for CSGQFSGRKTQYF.

The rearrangement links TRBV9 to TRBJ1-6; 11 bases line up with TRBD1. V trimming: 4 bases; J trimming: 7 bases; junction bases outside the gene matches: 1. Germline CDR1 and CDR2: SGDLS and YYNGEE. The CDR3 extends over 14 amino acids. In DNA form, the CDR3 reads TGTGCCAGCAGCCGGGACAGGGGGAATTCACCCCTCCACTTT. Amino acid sequence: CASSRDRGNSPLHF.

This clonotype has only a few counts. The DNA for the CDR3 is TGTGCCAGCAGGGCAGGGGTTCCTGAAGCTTTCTTT. It codes for CASRAGVPEAFF. The chain is built from TRBV2 and TRBJ1-1, with D perhaps matching TRBD1 (6 bases). V was pared by 6 bases and J by 6 bases, with 11 bases between. The CDR3 contains 12 residues. Per germline, CDR1 SNHLY and CDR2 FYNNEI.

This chain joins TRBV9 and TRBJ1-6, with D unclear. V lost 0 bases and J lost 6, with 10 bases in between. The CDR3 has 15 amino acids. Germline V gives CDR1 SGDLS, CDR2 YYNGEE. CDR3 loop: CASSVDTGRNSPLHF. The CDR3 DNA sequence: TGTGCCAGCAGCGTAGATACGGGTCGTAATTCACCCCTCCACTTT.

The sample holds many counts of this clonotype. The rearrangement uses TRBV5-1 and TRBJ2-7; TRBD1 matches 10 bases. This CDR3 region has 15 residues. CDR1 is SGHRS and CDR2 is YFSETQ in the germline V gene. V was pared by 3 bases and J by 6 bases, with 9 bases of the junction left unmatched. In DNA form, the CDR3 reads TGCGCCAGCAGCTCCACCGGGACAGGGGAACGCGAGCAGTACTTC. Translation gives CASSSTGTGEREQYF.

This clonotype was recorded a few times. J is TRBJ2-5 and V is TRBV20-1, with D possibly matching TRBD2 (6 bases). CDR1 DFQATT and CDR2 SNEGSKA come from the germline V gene (reference sequence). This CDR3 region has 13 residues. V was clipped by 2 bases and J by 5 bases, with 12 bases between them. The CDR3 is CSARLWGEETQYF. DNA for the CDR3: TGCAGTGCTAGATTGTGGGGGGAGGAGACCCAGTACTTC.

The CDR3 sequence: CSAFGVNTGELFF. The CDR3 DNA sequence: TGCAGCGCTTTCGGGGTGAACACCGGGGAGCTGTTTTTT. The chain joins TRBV29-1 to TRBJ2-2; D might be TRBD2 (5 bases). Trimming shortened V by 7 bases and J by 1 base, and 10 bases separated the two germline ends. The CDR3 is made up of 13 amino acids. Germline lookup yields CDR1 SQVTM and CDR2 ANQGSEA.

V usage is TRBV29-1 and J usage is TRBJ2-7, with D tentatively TRBD1 (6 bases). V lost 7 bases to trimming and J lost 0 bases, with 13 bases between them. The CDR3 spans 13 residues. CDR1 is SQVTM, CDR2 ANQGSEA, per germline. The CDR3 is CSASTGTSYEQYF. CDR3 bases: TGCAGCGCCTCGACAGGAACCTCCTACGAGCAGTACTTC.

This clonotype was found a few times. V is TRBV6-5 and J is TRBJ1-2, with 10 bases that match TRBD1. The CDR3 extends over 12 amino acids. Germline CDR1 and CDR2: MNHEY and SVGAGI. Trimming took 6 bases from V and 7 from J; bases not matched to a gene: 2. CDR3 sequence reads: CASRGQGSGYTF. CDR3 nucleotide sequence: TGTGCCAGCAGGGGACAGGGGAGTGGCTACACCTTC.

This chain uses TRBV25-1 with TRBJ2-1, with 7 bases aligning to TRBD2. V dropped 3 bases and J dropped 5; count of bases not matched to a gene: 13. Germline V lookup: CDR1 MGHDK, CDR2 SYGVNS. The CDR3 contains 17 residues. CDR3 region: CASSDERASGANNEQFF. The DNA for the CDR3 is TGTGCCAGCAGTGATGAGAGGGCTAGCGGCGCTAACAATGAGCAGTTCTTC.

The V gene is TRBV20-1, the J gene TRBJ2-2; unclear D gene. The CDR3 is 15 amino acids. Trimming cost V 1 base and J 3 bases, with 12 bases left between them. Germline CDR1 reads DFQATT; CDR2 reads SNEGSKA (reference sequence). The CDR3 loop reads CSARAPVSDTGELFF. Here the CDR3 DNA reads TGCAGTGCTAGAGCTCCGGTGTCGGACACCGGGGAGCTGTTTTTT.

This clonotype occurred a few times. The chain joins TRBV5-1 to TRBJ2-7; 11 bases are shared with TRBD1. J gave up 2 bases and V 0 bases, and 1 base lay outside the gene matches. CDR1 is SGHRS and CDR2 is YFSETQ in the germline V gene. CDR3 size: 15 residues. The CDR3 DNA sequence: TGCGCCAGCAGCTTGGGGACAGGGGGCCCCTACGAGCAGTACTTC. It codes for CASSLGTGGPYEQYF.

CDR3 protein: CASSLEGQLNTEAFF. The DNA for the CDR3 is TGTGCCAGCAGCTTAGAGGGGCAGTTGAACACTGAAGCTTTCTTT. The chain combines TRBV7-8 with TRBJ1-1; the D gene is possibly TRBD1 (5 bases). Germline V gene sequence: CDR1 SGHVS, CDR2 FQNEAQ. The CDR3 runs 15 residues. V was clipped by 1 base and J by 0 bases, with 9 bases between them.

This clonotype occurred many times. V and J are TRBV29-1 and TRBJ2-3, with TRBD2 matching 7 bases. This CDR3 comprises 15 residues. Losses at the gene ends were 3 bases for V and 2 bases for J; bases not matched to a gene: 8. Germline CDR1 reads SQVTM; CDR2 reads ANQGSEA. The CDR3 is CSVDGGSGDTDTQYF. DNA of the CDR3: TGCAGCGTTGACGGGGGGAGCGGGGACACAGATACGCAGTATTTT.

There are many counts of this clonotype. The CDR3, as DNA: TGCAGTGCTAGAACACCGGGACAGGGGGCTTCCTACGAGCAGTACTTC. Its protein product is CSARTPGQGASYEQYF. The rearrangement links TRBV20-1 to TRBJ2-7; 12 nucleotides line up with TRBD1. The CDR3 covers 16 residues. Germline V lookup: CDR1 DFQATT, CDR2 SNEGSKA (reference sequence). With V trimmed by 2 bases and J by 1 base, 6 bases remained unmatched.

This clonotype has only a few counts. The chain combines TRBV28 with TRBJ2-5, with D perhaps assigned TRBD1 or TRBD2 (5 bases each). The CDR3 has 14 amino acids. V lost 3 bases, J lost 2 bases, and 10 bases lay in between. Per the germline V gene, CDR1 is MDHEN and CDR2 is SYDVKM. The CDR3 loop is CASSLGRQQETQYF. CDR3 nucleotide sequence: TGTGCCAGCAGTTTGGGGAGACAGCAAGAGACCCAGTACTTC.

The chain carries TRBV7-9 and TRBJ2-6, with D unclear. CDR1 SEHNR and CDR2 FQNEAQ come from the germline V gene (reference sequence). With 4 bases removed from V and 4 bases from J, the gap between germline ends came to 11 bases. The CDR3 is 15 amino acids. The CDR3 DNA sequence: TGTGCCAGCAGCTCCCCTCCGAGGGGGGCCAACGTCCTGACTTTC. Translated, it gives CASSSPPRGANVLTF.

The table lists this clonotype with a few counts. This chain uses TRBV12-5 with TRBJ1-1, with no clear D. CDR1 and CDR2 (germline): LGHNT, FRNRAP. The CDR3 is made up of 13 amino acids. The ends were cut back, 1 base at V and 5 bases at J, with 8 bases in the middle. CDR3 region: CASGLALGTEAFF. DNA for the CDR3: TGTGCTAGTGGTTTGGCCCTGGGGACTGAAGCTTTCTTT.

On this clonotype itself: This may be a read error: a much more frequent sequence differs by one nucleotide. A read error is likely, as this CDR3 ends without the conserved phenylalanine or tryptophan. The chain uses TRBV5-6 and TRBJ2-3; 8 nucleotides align to TRBD1. V trimming: 4 bases; J trimming: 0 bases; junction bases outside the gene matches: 4. CDR3 length equals 15 residues. Germline CDR1 and CDR2: SGHDT and YYEEEE. The CDR3 spells CASSPWDRSTDTQYS. The CDR3 region has the DNA TGTGCCAGCAGCCCGTGGGACAGGAGCACAGATACGCAGTATTCT.

This clonotype was detected only a few times. V gene TRBV24-1 combines with J gene TRBJ1-5; TRBD1 is a possible D gene (6 bases). Germline CDR1 is KGHDR and CDR2 is SFDVKD. CDR3 length: 13 residues. V lost 9 bases, J lost 0 bases, and 8 bases lay in between. The CDR3 nucleotides read TGTGCCACCTCAGGGGATAGCAATCAGCCCCAGCATTTT. It is translated as CATSGDSNQPQHF.

This clonotype was picked up a small number of times. The chain uses TRBV19 and TRBJ2-1; D assignment may be TRBD1 or TRBD2 (5 bases each). Germline V gene sequence: CDR1 LNHDA, CDR2 SQIVND (reference sequence). Trimming pared 8 bases from V and 4 bases from J, leaving 15 bases between. The CDR3 loop spans 14 amino acids. The CDR3 loop is CASSFRGHYNEQFF. The CDR3 DNA reads TGTGCCAGTTCTTTCCGGGGCCATTACAATGAGCAGTTCTTC.

As regards this clonotype: A junction end diverges from the germline sequence, so it may reflect a read error. J is TRBJ2-1 and V is TRBV20-1; 7 bases map to TRBD2. Per germline, CDR1 DFQATT and CDR2 SNEGSKA (reference sequence). CDR3 length: 13 residues. The CDR3 bases are TGCAGTGCTCCCCGTCCTAGGAGCGGGGAGCAGTTCTTT. It translates to CSAPRPRSGEQFF.

This clonotype was seen ten or more times. The chain is built from TRBV6-5 and TRBJ2-2; D remains ambiguous. Germline V gene data show CDR1 as MNHEY and CDR2 as SVGAGI. Trimming removed 10 bases from V and 2 bases from J, with 14 bases in between. CDR3 size: 14 residues. The CDR3 reads CATSRWLNTGELFF. The DNA for the CDR3 is TGTGCCACCTCCCGGTGGCTAAACACCGGGGAGCTGTTTTTT.

In its sample, this clonotype was seen many times. The gene calls are TRBV5-1 and TRBJ2-5, with D perhaps being TRBD1 or TRBD2 (5 bases each). The V gene's germline CDR1 is SGHRS and CDR2 YFSETQ. CDR3 length: 14 amino acids. Trimming removed 4 bases at V and 5 bases at J, with 15 bases between. CDR3 loop: CASSLQQGGETQYF. The CDR3 DNA reads as TGCGCCAGCAGCCTCCAGCAGGGCGGGGAGACCCAGTACTTC. Based on the CDR3 plus reference TRBV5-1 and TRBJ2-5, the full variable domain is KAGVTQTPRYLIKTRGQQVTLSCSPISGHRSVSWYQQTPGQGLQFLFEYFSETQRNKGNFPGRFSGRQFSNSRSEMNVSTLELGDSALYLCASSLQQGGETQYFGPGTRLLVL.